This T cell receptor beta chain appears in the sequencing data of a study of shared clonotypes between healthy human individuals. The protocol was immunoSEQ multiplex PCR, while the TCRdb copy is restricted to in-frame clones and leaves out a portion. This table has a few million clones, over 85% appearing once. CDR3 length: 15 residues. V lost 5 bases and J lost 2; bases outside the gene matches: 5. Germline V lookup: CDR1 SGHRS, CDR2 YFSETQ. This chain joins TRBV5-1 and TRBJ2-1, with TRBD1 identical over 9 bases. The TCR comes from a man aged 18 to 30 in good health. Material: naive CD4+ T cells sorted from blood. The subset: CD45RA+ positively selected. CDR3 sequence (DNA): TGCGCCAGCAGTGAGGGACAGGGAACCTACAATGAGCAGTTCTTC. Translating gives CASSEGQGTYNEQFF.